Reported below is one TCR beta chain. This clonotype was found a few times. No antigen is known for it. No base qualities exist here, and no much larger clone lies one base off it. The data stem from a study of T cell repertoires in cytomegalovirus infection (dated by TCRdb to between 2019 and 2020). Looking at the study overall: The peptide stimulations were aimed at well-studied HLA-B-restricted epitopes as well as recently identified HLA-C-restricted CMV epitopes, whose presentation resists viral immunomodulation. Because public TCR beta signatures pointed to carriage of CMV infection together with the matching HLA type, the HLA type of each donor mattered for the analysis.

TCRdb shows the sequencer as Illumina HiSeq 1500. Using fastp at Q25 and MiXCR, TCRdb reprocessed the public reads and kept productive beta chains. Rows with one shared CDR3 protein collapse into an entry with the most common genes and DNA. This sample is represented by approximately 73,000 distinct CDR3 sequences; around 37% of them were singletons. Clones ranked in the top ten supply 80% to 95% of the sample. The treatment or condition label for this specimen denotes: in vitro stimulation with specific CMV peptide epitopes to enrich CMV-specific T cells. Trimming takes 5 bases from V and 6 bases from J, and the germline ends sit 14 bases apart. From a lookup of the germline V gene, CDR1 and CDR2 are SGHTA and FQGNSA. The CDR3 contains 14 residues, cysteine and phenylalanine counted. Only the CDR3 DNA stays, 42 bases, in frame from base 1. Overall study outcomes, separate from this receptor: In both this cohort and an independent roughly 350-donor cohort, the cumulative frequency of public TCR beta family members distinguished carriers of CMV infection plus the relevant HLA type. The ex vivo response was dominated by HLA-C-restricted CMV-specific TCR beta clonotypes, which also provided the single most frequent clonotype in two of eight donors.

The sequencing here drew on CD8+ T cells from cultured PBMCs, taken from culture after CMV antigen stimulation. This TCR came from a human donor in good health (CMV status not recorded). Some clones in this sample may be carry-over from other donors' samples. This sequence uses TRBV7-2 and TRBJ2-1; the D gene cannot be named for sure. The sequenced DNA: TGTGCCAGCAGCGATGGGGTGGCGTTCAATGAGCAGTTCTTC. It specifies CASSDGVAFNEQFF.